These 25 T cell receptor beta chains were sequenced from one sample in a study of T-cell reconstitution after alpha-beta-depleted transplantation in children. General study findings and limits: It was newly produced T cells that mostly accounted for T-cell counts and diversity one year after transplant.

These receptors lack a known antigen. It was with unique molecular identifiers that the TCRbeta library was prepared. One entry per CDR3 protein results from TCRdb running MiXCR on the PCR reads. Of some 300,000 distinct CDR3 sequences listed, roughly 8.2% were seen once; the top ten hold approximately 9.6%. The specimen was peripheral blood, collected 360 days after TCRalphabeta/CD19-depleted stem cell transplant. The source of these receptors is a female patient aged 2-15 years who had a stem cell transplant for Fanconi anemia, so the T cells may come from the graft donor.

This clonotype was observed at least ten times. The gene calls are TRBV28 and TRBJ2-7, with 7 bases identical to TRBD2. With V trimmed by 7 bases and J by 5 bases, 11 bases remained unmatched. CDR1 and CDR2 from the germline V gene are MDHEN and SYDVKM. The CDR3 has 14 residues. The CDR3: CASTNQAGVHEQYF. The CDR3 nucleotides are TGTGCCAGCACCAATCAGGCGGGAGTTCACGAGCAGTACTTC. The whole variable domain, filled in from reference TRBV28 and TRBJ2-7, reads DVKVTQSSRYLVKRTGEKVFLECVQDMDHENMFWYRQDPGLGLRLIYFSYDVKMKEKGDIPEGYSVSREKKERFSLILESASTNQTSMYLCASTNQAGVHEQYFGPGTRLTVT.

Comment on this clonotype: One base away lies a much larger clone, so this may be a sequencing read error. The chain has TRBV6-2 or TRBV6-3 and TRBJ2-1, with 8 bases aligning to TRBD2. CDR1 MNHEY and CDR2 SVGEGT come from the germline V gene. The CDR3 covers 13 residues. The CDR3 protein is CTSMERGGRGQFF. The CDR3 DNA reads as TGTACCAGCATGGAACGGGGGGGCAGGGGGCAGTTCTTC.

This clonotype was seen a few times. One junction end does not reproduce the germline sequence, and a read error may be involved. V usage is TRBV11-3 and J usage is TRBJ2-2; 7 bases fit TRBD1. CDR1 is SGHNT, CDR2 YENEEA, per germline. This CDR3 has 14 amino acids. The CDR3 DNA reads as TGTGCCAGCAGCCGACGGGACAGCACCGGCGAGCTGTTTTTT. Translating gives CASSRRDSTGELFF.

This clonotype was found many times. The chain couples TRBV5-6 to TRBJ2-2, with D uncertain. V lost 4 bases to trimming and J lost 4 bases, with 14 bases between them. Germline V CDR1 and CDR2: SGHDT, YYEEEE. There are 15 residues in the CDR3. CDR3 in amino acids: CASSPLSWGTGELFF. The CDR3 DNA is TGTGCCAGCAGCCCCCTAAGTTGGGGCACCGGGGAGCTGTTTTTT.

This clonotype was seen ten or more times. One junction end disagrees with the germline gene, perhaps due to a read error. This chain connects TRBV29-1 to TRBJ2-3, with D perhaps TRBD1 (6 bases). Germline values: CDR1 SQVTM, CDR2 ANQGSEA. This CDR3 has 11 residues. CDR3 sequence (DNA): TGCAGCGGTGAACAGGGATATACGCAGTATTTT. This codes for CSGEQGYTQYF.

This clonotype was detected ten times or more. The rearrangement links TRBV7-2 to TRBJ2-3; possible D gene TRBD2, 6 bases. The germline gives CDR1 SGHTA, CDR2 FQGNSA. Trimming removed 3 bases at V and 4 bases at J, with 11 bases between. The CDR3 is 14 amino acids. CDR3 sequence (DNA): TGTGCCAGCAGCTTGGAGGGTACGGCAGATACGCAGTATTTT. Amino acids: CASSLEGTADTQYF.

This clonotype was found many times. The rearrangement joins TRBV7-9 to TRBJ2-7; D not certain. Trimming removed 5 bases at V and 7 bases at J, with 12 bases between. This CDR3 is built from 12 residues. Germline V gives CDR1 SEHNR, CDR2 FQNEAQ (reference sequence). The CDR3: CASSPSTPEQYF. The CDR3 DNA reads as TGTGCCAGCAGCCCGAGTACCCCAGAGCAGTACTTC.

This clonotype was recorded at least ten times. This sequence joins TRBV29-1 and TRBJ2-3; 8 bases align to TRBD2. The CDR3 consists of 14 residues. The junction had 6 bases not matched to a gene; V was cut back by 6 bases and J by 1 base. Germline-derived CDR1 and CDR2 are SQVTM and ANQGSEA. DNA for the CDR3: TGCAGCGTCACAAGGGGACTAGGCACAGATACGCAGTATTTT. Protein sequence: CSVTRGLGTDTQYF.

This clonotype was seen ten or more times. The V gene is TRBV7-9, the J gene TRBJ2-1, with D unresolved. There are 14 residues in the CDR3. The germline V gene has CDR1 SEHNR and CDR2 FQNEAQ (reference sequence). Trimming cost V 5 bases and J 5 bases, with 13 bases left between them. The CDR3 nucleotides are TGTGCCAGCAGCCTCAAGATCGGAGACAATGAGCAGTTCTTC. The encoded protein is CASSLKIGDNEQFF.

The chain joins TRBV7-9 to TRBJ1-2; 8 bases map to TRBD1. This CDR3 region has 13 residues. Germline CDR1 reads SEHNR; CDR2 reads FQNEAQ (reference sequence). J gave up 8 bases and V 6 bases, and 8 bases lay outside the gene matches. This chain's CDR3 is CASSSRPGGGYTF. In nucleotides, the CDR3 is TGTGCCAGCAGTTCCCGCCCAGGGGGCGGCTACACCTTC.

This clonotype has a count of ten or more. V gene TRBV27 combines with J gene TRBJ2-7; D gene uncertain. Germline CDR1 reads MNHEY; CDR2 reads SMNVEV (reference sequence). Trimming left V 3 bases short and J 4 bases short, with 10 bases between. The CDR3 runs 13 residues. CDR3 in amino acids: CASSFSRGYEQYV. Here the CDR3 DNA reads TGTGCCAGCAGTTTTTCGCGTGGGTACGAGCAGTACGTC.

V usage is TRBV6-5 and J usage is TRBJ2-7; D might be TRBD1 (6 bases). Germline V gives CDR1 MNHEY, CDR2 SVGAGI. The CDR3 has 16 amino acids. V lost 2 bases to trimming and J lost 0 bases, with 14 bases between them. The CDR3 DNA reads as TGTGCCAGCAGTTACAACTCTTGGACAGTCTCCTACGAGCAGTACTTC. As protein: CASSYNSWTVSYEQYF.

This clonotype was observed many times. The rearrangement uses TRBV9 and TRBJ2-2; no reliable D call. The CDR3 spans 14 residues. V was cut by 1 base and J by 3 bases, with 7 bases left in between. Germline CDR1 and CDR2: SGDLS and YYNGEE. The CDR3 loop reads CASSVTPDTGELFF. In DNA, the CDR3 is TGTGCCAGCAGCGTAACTCCAGACACCGGGGAGCTGTTTTTT.

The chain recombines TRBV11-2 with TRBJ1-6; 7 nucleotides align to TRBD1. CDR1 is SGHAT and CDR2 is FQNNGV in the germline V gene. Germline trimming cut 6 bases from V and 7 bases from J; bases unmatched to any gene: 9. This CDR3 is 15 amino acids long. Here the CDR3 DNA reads TGTGCCAGCAGGGGGACAGCGCGGGGGAATTCACCCCTCCACTTT. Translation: CASRGTARGNSPLHF.

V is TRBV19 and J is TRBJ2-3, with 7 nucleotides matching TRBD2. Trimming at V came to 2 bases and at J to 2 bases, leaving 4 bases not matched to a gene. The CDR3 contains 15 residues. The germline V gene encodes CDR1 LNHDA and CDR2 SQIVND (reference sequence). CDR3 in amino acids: CASSIPGGPTDTQYF. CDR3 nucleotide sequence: TGTGCCAGTAGTATACCGGGAGGTCCCACAGATACGCAGTATTTT.

The CDR3 loop is CASSRTGEFGSSPLHF. The CDR3 DNA reads TGTGCCAGCAGTAGGACAGGGGAGTTTGGGAGCTCACCCCTCCACTTT. The genes are TRBV6-1 and TRBJ1-6; TRBD1 matches 9 bases. Germline CDR1 and CDR2: MNHNS and SASEGT. There are 16 residues in the CDR3. Losses at the gene ends were 5 bases for V and 10 bases for J; bases not matched to a gene: 12.

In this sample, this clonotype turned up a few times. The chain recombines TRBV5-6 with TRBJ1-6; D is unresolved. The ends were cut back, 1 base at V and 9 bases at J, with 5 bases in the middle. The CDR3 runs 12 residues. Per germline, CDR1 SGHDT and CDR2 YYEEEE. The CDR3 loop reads CASSLRPSPLHF. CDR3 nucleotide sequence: TGTGCCAGCAGCTTGAGACCTTCACCCCTCCACTTT.

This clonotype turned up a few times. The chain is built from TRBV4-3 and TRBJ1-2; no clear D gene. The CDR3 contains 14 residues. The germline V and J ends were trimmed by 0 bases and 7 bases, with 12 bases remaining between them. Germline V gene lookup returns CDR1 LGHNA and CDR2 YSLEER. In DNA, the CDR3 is TGCGCCAGCAGCCAAGATTTGGCCGGGGTTGGCTACACCTTC. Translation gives CASSQDLAGVGYTF.

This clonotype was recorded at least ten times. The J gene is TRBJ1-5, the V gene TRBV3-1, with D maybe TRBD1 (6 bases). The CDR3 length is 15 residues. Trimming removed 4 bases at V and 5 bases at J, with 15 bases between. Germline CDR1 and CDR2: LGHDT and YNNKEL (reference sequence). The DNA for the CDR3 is TGTGCCAGCAGCCGGGGGCCGAAGAGGGATCAGCCCCAGCATTTT. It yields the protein CASSRGPKRDQPQHF. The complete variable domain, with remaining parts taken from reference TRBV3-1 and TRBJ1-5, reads DTAVSQTPKYLVTQMGNDKSIKCEQNLGHDTMYWYKQDSKKFLKIMFSYNNKELIINETVPNRFSPKSPDKAHLNLHINSLELGDSAVYFCASSRGPKRDQPQHFGDGTRLSIL.

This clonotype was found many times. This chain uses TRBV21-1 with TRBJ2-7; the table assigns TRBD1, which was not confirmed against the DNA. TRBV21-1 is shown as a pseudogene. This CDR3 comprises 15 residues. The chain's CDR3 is CASSKVSRGHWEQYF. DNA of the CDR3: TGTGCCAGCAGCAAAGTGAGCAGGGGGCATTGGGAGCAGTACTTC.

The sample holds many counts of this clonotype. The CDR3: CASSQRAGLSYNEQFF. CDR3 nucleotides: TGTGCCAGCAGCCAACGGGCAGGCCTCTCCTACAATGAGCAGTTCTTC. The rearrangement uses TRBV14 and TRBJ2-1; D uncertain. The CDR3 totals 16 residues. The germline CDR1 and CDR2 sequences are SGHDN and FVKESK. The V gene lost 2 bases and the J gene lost 0 bases, with 11 bases spanning the gap.

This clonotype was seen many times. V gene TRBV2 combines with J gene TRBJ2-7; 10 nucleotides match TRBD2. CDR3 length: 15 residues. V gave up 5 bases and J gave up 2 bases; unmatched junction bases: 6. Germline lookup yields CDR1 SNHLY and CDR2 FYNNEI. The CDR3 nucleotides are TGTGCCAGCAGTCATGGACTAGCGGAAACCTACGAGCAGTACTTC. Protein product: CASSHGLAETYEQYF. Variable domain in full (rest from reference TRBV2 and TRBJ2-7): EPEVTQTPSHQVTQMGQEVILRCVPISNHLYFYWYRQILGQKVEFLVSFYNNEISEKSEIFDDQFSVERPDGSNFTLKIRSTKLEDSAMYFCASSHGLAETYEQYFGPGTRLTVT.

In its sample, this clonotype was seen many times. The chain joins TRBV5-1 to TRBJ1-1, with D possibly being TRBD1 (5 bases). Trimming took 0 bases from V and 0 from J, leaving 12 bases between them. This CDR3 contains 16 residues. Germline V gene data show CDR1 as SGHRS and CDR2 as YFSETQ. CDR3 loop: CASSLGGQLMNTEAFF. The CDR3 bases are TGCGCCAGCAGCTTGGGTGGACAACTCATGAACACTGAAGCTTTCTTT.

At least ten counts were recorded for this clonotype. CDR3 region: CSVGAHEGLSGYTF. The CDR3 DNA follows: TGCAGCGTTGGGGCACACGAGGGGCTGAGTGGCTACACCTTC. This chain uses TRBV29-1 with TRBJ1-2; maybe TRBD1 (5 bases). The CDR3 is 14 amino acids. The ends were cut back, 4 bases at V and 7 bases at J, with 19 bases in the middle. CDR1 SQVTM and CDR2 ANQGSEA come from the germline V gene.

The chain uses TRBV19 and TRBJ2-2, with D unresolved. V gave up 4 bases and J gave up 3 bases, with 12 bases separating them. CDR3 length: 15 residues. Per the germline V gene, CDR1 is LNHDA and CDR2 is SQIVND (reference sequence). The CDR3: CASSTPAIYTGELFF. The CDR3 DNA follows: TGTGCCAGTAGTACCCCGGCTATCTACACCGGGGAGCTGTTTTTT.